The present T cell receptor (beta chain) was sequenced within a study of cytotoxic CD8 clonotypes in ibrutinib-treated CLL. Background on the study: In all, approximately ten patients were relapsed/refractory, some 14 were treatment-naive and some 17 were IGHV unmutated. Complete response was seen in 2 patients and partial in roughly 25; roughly twelve progressed and approximately 14 stayed remitted after a median 68 months.

V lost 2 bases and J lost 7; bases outside the gene matches: 7. This CDR3 has 16 residues. Germline CDR1 MNHEY, CDR2 SVGAGI. Here immunoSEQ multiplex PCR was the method, and the copy in TCRdb shows in-frame clones only, minus some. Among about 130,000 clones listed, around 84% were seen once. The genes are TRBV6-5 and TRBJ2-2; 10 bases agree with TRBD1. The input for sequencing was PBMCs, taken after 24 months of ibrutinib treatment. This TCR came from a human donor with chronic lymphocytic leukemia. The CDR3 here is CASSYGGQGMIGELFF. CDR3 nucleotides: TGTGCCAGCAGTTACGGGGGACAGGGGATGATCGGGGAGCTGTTTTTT.